The clone carrying this T cell receptor (beta chain) has only a few counts. The CDR3 is 15 amino acids. V gave up 5 bases and J gave up 3 bases; unmatched junction bases: 7. Germline CDR1 reads LNHDA; CDR2 reads SQIVND (reference sequence). This sample is part of a study of blood T cell repertoires in COVID-19. Study-wide context: Spain, Italy and the United States supplied samples that represented acute and convalescent COVID-19. In each case, the material was cDNA or gDNA derived from T cells, B-cell-depleted T cells, or PBMCs.

Authors' analysis steps: It was from reference gene primer amplification that nucleated cell counts were estimated. Repertoires were generated with immunoSEQ multiplex PCR, while TCRdb's copy carries only in-frame clones and drops some. V, J and clone size derive from that table, while D and trimming were established from the DNA sequence. The table has about 520,000 clones, over 75% seen once. The rearrangement links TRBV19 to TRBJ2-1; the match to TRBD1 covers 7 bases. Material: peripheral blood. This TCR was sampled from a human donor in a cohort sampled during active COVID-19. CDR3 sequence reads: CASSSRGDSYNEQFF. In DNA, the CDR3 is TGTGCCAGTAGTTCGCGAGGGGACAGCTACAATGAGCAGTTCTTC.